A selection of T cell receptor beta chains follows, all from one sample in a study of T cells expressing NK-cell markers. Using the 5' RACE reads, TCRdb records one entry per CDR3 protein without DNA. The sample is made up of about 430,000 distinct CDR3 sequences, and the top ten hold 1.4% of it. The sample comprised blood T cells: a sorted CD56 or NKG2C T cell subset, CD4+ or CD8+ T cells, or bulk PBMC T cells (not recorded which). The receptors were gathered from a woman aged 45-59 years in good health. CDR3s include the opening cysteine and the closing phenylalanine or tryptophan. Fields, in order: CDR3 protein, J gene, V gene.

CDR3aa: CASSWTSGSRADTQYF
j_gene: TRBJ2-3
v_gene: TRBV5-4

CDR3aa: CASSRTNEQFF
j_gene: TRBJ2-1
v_gene: TRBV19

CDR3aa: CASSRYTGRGRETQYF
j_gene: TRBJ2-5
v_gene: TRBV12-3/TRBV12-4

CDR3aa: CASGRGPWNTEAFF
j_gene: TRBJ1-1
v_gene: TRBV9

CDR3aa: CATRPRGQETQYF
j_gene: TRBJ2-5
v_gene: TRBV27

CDR3aa: CASSKPWGQPQHF
j_gene: TRBJ1-5
v_gene: TRBV21-1

CDR3aa: CASIQGSNTGELFF
j_gene: TRBJ2-2
v_gene: TRBV6-5

CDR3aa: CASIKGLALNEQFF
j_gene: TRBJ2-1
v_gene: TRBV2

CDR3aa: CASSLGGGEDYGYTF
j_gene: TRBJ1-2
v_gene: TRBV5-1

CDR3aa: CASSFLFGTITDTGELFF
j_gene: TRBJ2-2
v_gene: TRBV27

CDR3aa: CASSDIKDNEQFF
j_gene: TRBJ2-1
v_gene: TRBV2

CDR3aa: CASSFGGLAGNTGELFF
j_gene: TRBJ2-2
v_gene: TRBV7-9

CDR3aa: CSAGLAGEGSEQFF
j_gene: TRBJ2-1
v_gene: TRBV29-1

CDR3aa: CASSLLGPPHNEQFF
j_gene: TRBJ2-1
v_gene: TRBV7-9

CDR3aa: CSARETGLGQTNEKLFF
j_gene: TRBJ1-4
v_gene: TRBV20-1

CDR3aa: CSARGASGKTDTQYF
j_gene: TRBJ2-3
v_gene: TRBV20-1

CDR3aa: CASSLGQGGEKLFF
j_gene: TRBJ1-4
v_gene: TRBV5-1

CDR3aa: CASGLVRAGNSNSPLHF
j_gene: TRBJ1-6
v_gene: TRBV12-5

CDR3aa: CASSIGAVVLNEQFF
j_gene: TRBJ2-1
v_gene: TRBV19

CDR3aa: CASSLLPSGRRQETQYF
j_gene: TRBJ2-5
v_gene: TRBV27

CDR3aa: CASSRRLAGGVSTGELFF
j_gene: TRBJ2-2
v_gene: TRBV6-2/TRBV6-3

CDR3aa: CASSSRTDTQYF
j_gene: TRBJ2-3
v_gene: TRBV5-1

CDR3aa: CASSLAGGSGELFF
j_gene: TRBJ2-2
v_gene: TRBV27

CDR3aa: CSAKKDPNYGYTF
j_gene: TRBJ1-2
v_gene: TRBV20-1

CDR3aa: CASGPPGTGTYEQYF
j_gene: TRBJ2-7
v_gene: TRBV5-6

CDR3aa: CASSPQRTGELFF
j_gene: TRBJ2-2
v_gene: TRBV7-6

CDR3aa: CASSSELSGYEQYF
j_gene: TRBJ2-7
v_gene: TRBV5-1

CDR3aa: CASSQSGARAKNIQYF
j_gene: TRBJ2-4
v_gene: TRBV14

CDR3aa: CASSPWGVGDVFPGTGELFF
j_gene: TRBJ2-2
v_gene: TRBV5-1

CDR3aa: CAAARIGLQETQYF
j_gene: TRBJ2-5
v_gene: TRBV27

CDR3aa: CASSAQYEQFF
j_gene: TRBJ2-1
v_gene: TRBV19

CDR3aa: CASSLRLGGSYNEQFF
j_gene: TRBJ2-1
v_gene: TRBV7-8

CDR3aa: CASSLGPVTDTQYF
j_gene: TRBJ2-3
v_gene: TRBV7-9

CDR3aa: CSAEQFGGSYNEQFF
j_gene: TRBJ2-1
v_gene: TRBV29-1

CDR3aa: CASSLGGTSSNEQFF
j_gene: TRBJ2-1
v_gene: TRBV11-3

CDR3aa: CASSFDSGVTANEKLFF
j_gene: TRBJ1-4
v_gene: TRBV11-3

CDR3aa: CASRPSGLEDNEQFF
j_gene: TRBJ2-1
v_gene: TRBV4-2

CDR3aa: CASSPPRLASSSYNEQFF
j_gene: TRBJ2-1
v_gene: TRBV12-3/TRBV12-4

CDR3aa: CSAKVGRLASGANVLTF
j_gene: TRBJ2-6
v_gene: TRBV20-1

CDR3aa: CSAGTVPGELFF
j_gene: TRBJ2-2
v_gene: TRBV29-1

CDR3aa: CASSFKTVISGYTF
j_gene: TRBJ1-2
v_gene: TRBV28